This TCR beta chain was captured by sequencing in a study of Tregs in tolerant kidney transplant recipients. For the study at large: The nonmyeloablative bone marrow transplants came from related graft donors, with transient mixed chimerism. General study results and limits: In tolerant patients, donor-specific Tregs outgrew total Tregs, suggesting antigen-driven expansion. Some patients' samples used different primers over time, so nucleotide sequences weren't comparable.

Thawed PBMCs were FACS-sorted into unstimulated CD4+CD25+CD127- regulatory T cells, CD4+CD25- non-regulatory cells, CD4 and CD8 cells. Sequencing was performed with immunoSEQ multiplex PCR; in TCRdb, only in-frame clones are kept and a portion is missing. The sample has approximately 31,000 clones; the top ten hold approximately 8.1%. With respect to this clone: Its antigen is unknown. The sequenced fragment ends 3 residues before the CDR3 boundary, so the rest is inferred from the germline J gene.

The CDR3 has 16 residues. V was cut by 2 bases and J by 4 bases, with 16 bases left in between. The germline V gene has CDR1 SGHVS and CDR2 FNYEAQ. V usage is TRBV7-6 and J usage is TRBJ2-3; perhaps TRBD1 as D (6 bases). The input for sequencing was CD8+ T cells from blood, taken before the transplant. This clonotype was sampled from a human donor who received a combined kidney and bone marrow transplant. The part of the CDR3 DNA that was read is TGTGCCAGCAGCTTATCTCAGGGGTATTCGTCAGATACG. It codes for CASSLSQGYSSDT. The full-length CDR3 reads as CASSLSQGYSSDTQYF.